These T cell receptor beta chains were read from a single sample in a study of vaccination and CD4 T cells after COVID-19. TCRdb analysed the PCR reads with MiXCR anew, one entry per CDR3 protein. The sample lists about 2,800 distinct CDR3 sequences; 75% to 90% were seen once. Their cognate antigens are unknown. Sequences were obtained from CD4+ T cells from blood, cultured in vitro. The receptors here all came from a human donor who had recovered from COVID-19. Both conserved end residues are part of each CDR3. The order of the fields is D gene, V gene, J gene, clone size, CDR3 protein, CDR3 DNA. The D gene is left open where the match is weak. Rows may omit the clone size; those that give it use once, few, many or a size class.

d_gene: TRBD1; v_gene: TRBV6-1; j_gene: TRBJ1-2; abundance: NA; CDR3aa: CASSQAGTGRIYGYTF; CDR3nt: TGTGCCAGCAGCCAGGCCGGGACAGGGAGGATCTATGGCTACACCTTC
d_gene: NA; v_gene: TRBV20-1; j_gene: TRBJ1-5; abundance: NA; CDR3aa: CSARDPNQPQHF; CDR3nt: TGCAGTGCTAGAGACCCCAATCAGCCCCAGCATTTT
d_gene: TRBD1; v_gene: TRBV10-1; j_gene: TRBJ2-7; abundance: NA; CDR3aa: CASSLAGQGVWEQYF; CDR3nt: TGCGCCAGCAGTCTAGCCGGACAGGGCGTTTGGGAGCAGTACTTC
d_gene: TRBD1; v_gene: TRBV12-3/TRBV12-4; j_gene: TRBJ1-3; abundance: NA; CDR3aa: CASNPRGDSTSGNTIYF; CDR3nt: TGTGCCAGCAACCCTAGAGGGGACAGCACGTCTGGAAACACCATATATTTT
d_gene: NA; v_gene: TRBV5-4; j_gene: TRBJ1-6; abundance: NA; CDR3aa: CASSLGGDNNSPLHF; CDR3nt: TGTGCCAGCAGCTTAGGGGGGGATAATAATTCACCCCTCCACTTT
d_gene: NA; v_gene: TRBV6-2/TRBV6-3; j_gene: TRBJ2-3; abundance: NA; CDR3aa: CASSITDTQYF; CDR3nt: TGTGCCAGCAGTATCACAGATACGCAGTATTTT
d_gene: TRBD1; v_gene: TRBV7-6; j_gene: TRBJ1-1; abundance: NA; CDR3aa: CASTDRVRLPEAFF; CDR3nt: TGTGCCAGCACTGACAGGGTGAGGTTGCCTGAAGCTTTCTTT
d_gene: TRBD1; v_gene: TRBV7-3; j_gene: TRBJ1-1; abundance: NA; CDR3aa: CASSPRTGGPYEAFF; CDR3nt: TGTGCCAGCAGCCCACGGACAGGGGGGCCTTATGAAGCTTTCTTT
d_gene: TRBD2; v_gene: TRBV27; j_gene: TRBJ2-3; abundance: NA; CDR3aa: CASSKTTSGGRGDTQYF; CDR3nt: TGTGCCAGCAGCAAGACCACTAGCGGGGGGCGCGGGGATACGCAGTATTTT
d_gene: NA; v_gene: TRBV3-1; j_gene: TRBJ1-5; abundance: NA; CDR3aa: CASSQQTSIGYQPQHF; CDR3nt: TGTGCCAGCAGCCAACAGACCTCAATCGGGTATCAGCCCCAGCATTTT
d_gene: NA; v_gene: TRBV7-3; j_gene: TRBJ1-1; abundance: NA; CDR3aa: CASSEGGVTEAFF; CDR3nt: TGTGCCAGCAGCGAGGGGGGCGTCACTGAAGCTTTCTTT
d_gene: NA; v_gene: TRBV20-1; j_gene: TRBJ1-5; abundance: few; CDR3aa: CSARIGPRVIGNQPQHF; CDR3nt: TGCAGTGCTAGGATTGGTCCGAGGGTAATCGGGAATCAGCCCCAGCATTTT
d_gene: TRBD1; v_gene: TRBV7-3; j_gene: TRBJ2-7; abundance: NA; CDR3aa: CASSWDRGPSYEQYF; CDR3nt: TGTGCCAGCAGCTGGGACAGGGGACCCTCCTACGAGCAGTACTTC
d_gene: TRBD1; v_gene: TRBV30; j_gene: TRBJ1-2; abundance: NA; CDR3aa: CAWRTGNYGYTF; CDR3nt: TGTGCCTGGAGGACAGGGAACTATGGCTACACCTTC
d_gene: TRBD1; v_gene: TRBV19; j_gene: TRBJ1-5; abundance: NA; CDR3aa: CASSPRQGQPQHF; CDR3nt: TGTGCCAGTAGTCCGCGACAGGGGCAGCCCCAGCATTTT
d_gene: TRBD1; v_gene: TRBV12-3/TRBV12-4; j_gene: TRBJ1-2; abundance: NA; CDR3aa: CASSGQGVNYGYTF; CDR3nt: TGTGCCAGCAGCGGACAGGGGGTAAACTATGGCTACACCTTC
d_gene: TRBD1; v_gene: TRBV5-1; j_gene: TRBJ2-7; abundance: NA; CDR3aa: CASSFNRGPYEQYF; CDR3nt: TGCGCCAGCAGCTTTAACAGGGGACCCTACGAGCAGTACTTC
d_gene: TRBD1; v_gene: TRBV19; j_gene: TRBJ1-5; abundance: NA; CDR3aa: CAGSGTGVGQPQHF; CDR3nt: TGTGCCGGATCCGGGACAGGGGTTGGGCAGCCCCAGCATTTT
d_gene: NA; v_gene: TRBV18; j_gene: TRBJ1-5; abundance: NA; CDR3aa: CASSPGNQPQHF; CDR3nt: TGTGCCAGCTCACCAGGGAATCAGCCCCAGCATTTT
d_gene: TRBD1; v_gene: TRBV19; j_gene: TRBJ1-2; abundance: NA; CDR3aa: CASSLKQGQRSYGYTF; CDR3nt: TGTGCCAGTAGTCTCAAACAGGGACAGAGGAGCTATGGCTACACCTTC
d_gene: TRBD1; v_gene: TRBV7-2; j_gene: TRBJ1-2; abundance: once; CDR3aa: CASSTQGGLYGYTF; CDR3nt: TGTGCCAGCAGCACCCAAGGGGGCCTCTATGGCTACACCTTC
d_gene: NA; v_gene: TRBV7-9; j_gene: TRBJ1-2; abundance: NA; CDR3aa: CASSPGLVYGYTF; CDR3nt: TGTGCCAGCAGCCCCGGGCTCGTTTACGGCTACACCTTC
d_gene: NA; v_gene: TRBV5-1; j_gene: TRBJ2-7; abundance: NA; CDR3aa: CASSPGPRDTEQYF; CDR3nt: TGCGCCAGCAGCCCCGGTCCCAGGGATACCGAGCAGTACTTC
d_gene: NA; v_gene: TRBV6-4; j_gene: TRBJ2-2; abundance: NA; CDR3aa: CASSDQPGGDTGELFF; CDR3nt: TGTGCCAGCAGTGACCAGCCAGGGGGGGACACCGGGGAGCTGTTTTTT
d_gene: NA; v_gene: TRBV2; j_gene: TRBJ1-6; abundance: NA; CDR3aa: CATSNGQGNSPLHF; CDR3nt: TGTGCCACCTCGAACGGGCAGGGGAATTCACCCCTCCACTTT
d_gene: NA; v_gene: TRBV7-3; j_gene: TRBJ1-1; abundance: NA; CDR3aa: CASSPTGGVRTEAFF; CDR3nt: TGTGCCAGCAGCCCCACGGGGGGGGTTAGGACTGAAGCTTTCTTT
d_gene: NA; v_gene: TRBV23-1; j_gene: TRBJ2-7; abundance: NA; CDR3aa: CASSLASSYEQYF; CDR3nt: TGCGCCAGCAGTTTGGCAAGCTCCTACGAGCAGTACTTC
d_gene: TRBD1; v_gene: TRBV24-1; j_gene: TRBJ1-2; abundance: NA; CDR3aa: CAIQGQGEYGYTF; CDR3nt: TGTGCCATCCAAGGACAGGGGGAGTATGGCTACACCTTC
d_gene: NA; v_gene: TRBV2; j_gene: TRBJ2-7; abundance: NA; CDR3aa: CASSERFARGGSYEQYF; CDR3nt: TGTGCCAGCAGTGAAAGATTCGCCAGAGGTGGGTCATACGAGCAGTACTTC
d_gene: NA; v_gene: TRBV7-8; j_gene: TRBJ2-5; abundance: large; CDR3aa: CASSLYQQETQYF; CDR3nt: TGTGCCAGCAGCTTATACCAGCAAGAGACCCAGTACTTC
d_gene: NA; v_gene: TRBV20-1; j_gene: TRBJ1-5; abundance: NA; CDR3aa: CSAREGSQGNQPQHF; CDR3nt: TGCAGTGCTAGAGAAGGCTCGCAGGGCAATCAGCCCCAGCATTTT
d_gene: NA; v_gene: TRBV27; j_gene: TRBJ1-1; abundance: NA; CDR3aa: CASSLAGIGTEAFF; CDR3nt: TGTGCCAGCAGTTTGGCCGGGATCGGAACTGAAGCTTTCTTT
d_gene: TRBD1; v_gene: TRBV20-1; j_gene: TRBJ1-5; abundance: few; CDR3aa: CSAPEDRAQHF; CDR3nt: TGCAGTGCCCCAGAGGACAGGGCTCAGCATTTT
d_gene: TRBD1; v_gene: TRBV24-1; j_gene: TRBJ2-7; abundance: NA; CDR3aa: CATSDHAGGQQYF; CDR3nt: TGTGCCACCAGTGATCACGCAGGGGGCCAGCAGTACTTC
d_gene: NA; v_gene: TRBV20-1; j_gene: TRBJ1-5; abundance: medium-sized; CDR3aa: CSASMDRGEHF; CDR3nt: TGCAGTGCTAGTATGGATCGGGGTGAACATTTT
d_gene: TRBD2; v_gene: TRBV10-3; j_gene: TRBJ2-7; abundance: NA; CDR3aa: CAISEAGGQSYEQYF; CDR3nt: TGTGCCATCAGTGAGGCGGGGGGGCAGTCCTACGAGCAGTACTTC
d_gene: TRBD1; v_gene: TRBV6-1; j_gene: TRBJ1-6; abundance: NA; CDR3aa: CASTVGGQGRSPLHF; CDR3nt: TGTGCCAGCACGGTAGGAGGACAGGGGCGTTCACCCCTCCACTTT
d_gene: NA; v_gene: TRBV7-9; j_gene: TRBJ1-6; abundance: NA; CDR3aa: CASSLGESPLHF; CDR3nt: TGTGCCAGCAGCTTAGGGGAGTCACCCCTCCACTTT
d_gene: NA; v_gene: TRBV20-1; j_gene: TRBJ1-2; abundance: NA; CDR3aa: CSAPPTGVYGYTF; CDR3nt: TGCAGTGCTCCTCCGACAGGCGTCTATGGCTACACCTTC
d_gene: TRBD1; v_gene: TRBV7-3; j_gene: TRBJ2-7; abundance: NA; CDR3aa: CASSYAQGAGYEQYF; CDR3nt: TGTGCCAGCAGCTACGCGCAGGGGGCGGGCTACGAGCAGTACTTC
d_gene: TRBD1; v_gene: TRBV29-1; j_gene: TRBJ1-2; abundance: NA; CDR3aa: CSVDYGTGNYGYTF; CDR3nt: TGCAGCGTTGATTACGGGACAGGGAACTATGGCTACACCTTC
d_gene: NA; v_gene: TRBV10-3; j_gene: TRBJ1-2; abundance: NA; CDR3aa: CATHHRLDYGYTF; CDR3nt: TGTGCCACCCACCACAGGTTGGACTATGGCTACACCTTC
d_gene: NA; v_gene: TRBV7-2; j_gene: TRBJ1-2; abundance: NA; CDR3aa: CASSLLATILYGYTF; CDR3nt: TGTGCCAGCAGCTTACTGGCTACGATCCTTTATGGCTACACCTTC
d_gene: TRBD2; v_gene: TRBV5-4; j_gene: TRBJ2-1; abundance: NA; CDR3aa: CASSTWTSGGGEQFF; CDR3nt: TGTGCCAGCAGCACCTGGACTAGCGGGGGAGGGGAGCAGTTCTTC
d_gene: NA; v_gene: TRBV6-1; j_gene: TRBJ1-2; abundance: NA; CDR3aa: CASRGTVANYGYTF; CDR3nt: TGTGCCAGCAGGGGGACGGTCGCTAACTATGGCTACACCTTC
d_gene: NA; v_gene: TRBV2; j_gene: TRBJ1-2; abundance: NA; CDR3aa: CASKSGWGDGYTF; CDR3nt: TGTGCCAGCAAATCGGGGTGGGGTGATGGCTACACCTTC
d_gene: TRBD1; v_gene: TRBV6-2/TRBV6-3; j_gene: TRBJ2-7; abundance: NA; CDR3aa: CASSPGQGRGMDF; CDR3nt: TGTGCCAGCAGTCCCGGACAGGGAAGGGGTATGGACTTC